This paragraph covers one T cell receptor beta chain sequence. The data are from a study of shared clonotypes between healthy human individuals. In the CD4+ fraction, cells were divided into CD45RA+ naive and CD45RA-negative memory subsets. Per germline, CDR1 SGHTA and CDR2 FQGNSA. Trimming left V 5 bases short and J 8 bases short, with 18 bases between. CDR3 length: 14 residues. TCRdb's copy holds only in-frame clones and misses some; the assay was immunoSEQ multiplex PCR. This repertoire shows some 1,100,000 clones, about 84% found once; its top ten account for 0.5% to 0.6%. This clonotype was obtained from a man aged 18 to 30 in good health. Some clones in this sample may be carry-over from other donors' samples. This chain connects TRBV7-2 to TRBJ1-2; D is perhaps TRBD1 (5 bases). Sequencing used memory CD4+ T cells from PBMCs. The subset here: CD45RA-negative fraction. CDR3 amino acids: CASSNRDGAVGYTF. The CDR3 DNA follows: TGTGCCAGCAGCAACCGGGACGGAGCTGTAGGCTACACCTTC.